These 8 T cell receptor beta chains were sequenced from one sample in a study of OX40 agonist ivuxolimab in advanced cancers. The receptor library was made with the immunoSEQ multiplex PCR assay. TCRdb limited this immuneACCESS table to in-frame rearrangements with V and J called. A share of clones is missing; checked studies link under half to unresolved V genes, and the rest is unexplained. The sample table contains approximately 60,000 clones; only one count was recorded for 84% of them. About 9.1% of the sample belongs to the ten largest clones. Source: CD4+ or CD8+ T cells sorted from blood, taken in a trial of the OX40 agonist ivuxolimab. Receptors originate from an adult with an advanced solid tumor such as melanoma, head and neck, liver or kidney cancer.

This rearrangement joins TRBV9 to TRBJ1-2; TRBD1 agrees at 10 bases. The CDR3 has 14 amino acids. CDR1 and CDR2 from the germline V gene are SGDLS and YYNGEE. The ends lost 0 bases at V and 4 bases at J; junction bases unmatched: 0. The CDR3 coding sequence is TGTGCCAGCAGCGTAGGGACAGGGGGCTATGGCTACACCTTC. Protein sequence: CASSVGTGGYGYTF.

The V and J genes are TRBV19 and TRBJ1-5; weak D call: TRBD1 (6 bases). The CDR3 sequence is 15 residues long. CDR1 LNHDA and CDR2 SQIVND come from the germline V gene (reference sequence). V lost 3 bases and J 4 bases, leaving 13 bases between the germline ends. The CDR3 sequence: CASSISGTKNQPQHF. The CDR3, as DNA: TGTGCCAGTAGTATTTCTGGGACAAAGAATCAGCCCCAGCATTTT.

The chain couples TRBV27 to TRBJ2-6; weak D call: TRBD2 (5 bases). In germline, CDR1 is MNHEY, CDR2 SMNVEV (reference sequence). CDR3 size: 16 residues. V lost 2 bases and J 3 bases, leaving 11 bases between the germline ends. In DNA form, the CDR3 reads TGTGCCAGCAGTTTACGGAGTGGACTTGGGGCCAACGTCCTGACTTTC. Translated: CASSLRSGLGANVLTF.

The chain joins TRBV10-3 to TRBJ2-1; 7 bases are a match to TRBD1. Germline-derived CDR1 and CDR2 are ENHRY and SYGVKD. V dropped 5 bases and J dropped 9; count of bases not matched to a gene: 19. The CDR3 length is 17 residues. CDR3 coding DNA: TGTGCCATCAGTACTGCCCCGGACAGGCCCACCCCCCCTGAGCAGTTCTTC. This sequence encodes CAISTAPDRPTPPEQFF.

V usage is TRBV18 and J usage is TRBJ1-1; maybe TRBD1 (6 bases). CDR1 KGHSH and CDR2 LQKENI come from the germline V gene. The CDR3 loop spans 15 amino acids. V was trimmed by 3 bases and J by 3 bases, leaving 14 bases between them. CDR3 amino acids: CASSPKQGGDTEAFF. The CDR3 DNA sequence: TGTGCCAGCTCACCCAAACAGGGTGGAGACACTGAAGCTTTCTTT.

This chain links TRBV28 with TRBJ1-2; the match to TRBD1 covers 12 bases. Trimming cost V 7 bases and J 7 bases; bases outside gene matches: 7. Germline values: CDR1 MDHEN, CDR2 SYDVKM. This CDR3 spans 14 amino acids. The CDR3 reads CASTSGQGAVGYTF. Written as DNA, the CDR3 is TGTGCCAGCACCTCGGGACAGGGGGCTGTTGGCTACACCTTC.

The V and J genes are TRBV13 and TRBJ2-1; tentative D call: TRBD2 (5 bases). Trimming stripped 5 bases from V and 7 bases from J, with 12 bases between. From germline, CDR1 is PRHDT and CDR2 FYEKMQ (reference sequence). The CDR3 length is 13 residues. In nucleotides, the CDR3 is TGTGCCAGCAGCCTCGGGCGGGCAAATGAGCAGTTCTTC. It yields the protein CASSLGRANEQFF.

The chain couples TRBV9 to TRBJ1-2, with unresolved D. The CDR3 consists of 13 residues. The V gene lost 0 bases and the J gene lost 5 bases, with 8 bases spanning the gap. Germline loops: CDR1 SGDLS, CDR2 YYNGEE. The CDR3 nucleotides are TGTGCCAGCAGCGTAGTACATGGGTATGGCTACACCTTC. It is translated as CASSVVHGYGYTF.